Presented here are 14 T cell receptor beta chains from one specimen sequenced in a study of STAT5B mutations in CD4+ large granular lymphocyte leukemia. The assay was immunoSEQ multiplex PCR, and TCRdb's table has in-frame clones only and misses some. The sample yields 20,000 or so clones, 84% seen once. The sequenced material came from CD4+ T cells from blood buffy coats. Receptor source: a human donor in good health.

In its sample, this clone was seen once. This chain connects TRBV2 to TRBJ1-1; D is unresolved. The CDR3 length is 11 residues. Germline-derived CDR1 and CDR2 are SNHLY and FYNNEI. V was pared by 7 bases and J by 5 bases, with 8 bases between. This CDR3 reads CASTSWTEAFF. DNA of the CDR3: TGTGCCAGCACCTCCTGGACTGAAGCTTTCTTT.

For the CDR3, the DNA is TGTGCCAGCAGCTTAACAGGGGGCACTGAAGCTTTCTTT. Residues: CASSLTGGTEAFF. This chain connects TRBV7-8 to TRBJ1-1, with TRBD1 matching 8 bases. After removal of 2 bases from V and 4 bases from J, the junction contained 0 bases not matched to a gene. Germline V CDR1 and CDR2: SGHVS, FQNEAQ. CDR3 length: 13 residues.

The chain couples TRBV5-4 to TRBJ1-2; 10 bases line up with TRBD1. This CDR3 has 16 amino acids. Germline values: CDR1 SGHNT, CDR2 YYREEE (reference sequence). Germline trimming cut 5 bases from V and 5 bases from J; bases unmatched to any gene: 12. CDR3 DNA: TGTGCCAGCAGTTTACCCCCGGGACAGGGGATATATGGCTACACCTTC. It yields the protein CASSLPPGQGIYGYTF.

The CDR3 loop is CASSLGGDWGNIQYF. The CDR3 DNA follows: TGCGCCAGCAGCTTGGGTGGTGATTGGGGAAACATTCAGTACTTC. This sequence joins TRBV5-1 and TRBJ2-4; D is unclear. The CDR3 is made up of 15 amino acids. CDR1 and CDR2 from the germline V gene are SGHRS and YFSETQ. V lost 0 bases to trimming and J lost 6 bases, with 13 bases between them.

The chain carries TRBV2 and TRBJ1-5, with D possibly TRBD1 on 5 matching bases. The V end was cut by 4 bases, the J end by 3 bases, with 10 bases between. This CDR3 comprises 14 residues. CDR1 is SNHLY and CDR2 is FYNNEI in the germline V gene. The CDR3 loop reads CASSGQGNNQPQHF. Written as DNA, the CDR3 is TGTGCCAGCAGTGGTCAGGGAAACAATCAGCCCCAGCATTTT.

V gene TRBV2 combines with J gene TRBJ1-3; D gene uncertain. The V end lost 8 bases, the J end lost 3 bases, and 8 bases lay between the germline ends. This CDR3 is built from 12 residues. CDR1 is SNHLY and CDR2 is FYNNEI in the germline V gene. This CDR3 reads CASERVGNTIYF. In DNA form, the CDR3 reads TGTGCCAGCGAAAGGGTTGGAAACACCATATATTTT.

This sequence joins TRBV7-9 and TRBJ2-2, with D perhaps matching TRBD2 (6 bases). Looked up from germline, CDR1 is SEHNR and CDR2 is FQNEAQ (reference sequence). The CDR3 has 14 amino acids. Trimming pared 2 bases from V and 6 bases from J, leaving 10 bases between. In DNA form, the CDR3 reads TGTGCCAGCAGCTTACTGGGGGACTCCGGGGAGCTGTTTTTT. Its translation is CASSLLGDSGELFF.

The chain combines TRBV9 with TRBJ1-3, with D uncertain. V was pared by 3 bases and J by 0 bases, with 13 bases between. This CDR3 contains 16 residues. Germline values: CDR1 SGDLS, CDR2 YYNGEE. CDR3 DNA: TGTGCCAGCAGCGGAAAAGCGGGGAACTCTGGAAACACCATATATTTT. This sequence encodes CASSGKAGNSGNTIYF. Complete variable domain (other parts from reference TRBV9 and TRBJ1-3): DSGVTQTPKHLITATGQRVTLRCSPRSGDLSVYWYQQSLDQGLQFLIQYYNGEERAKGNILERFSAQQFPDLHSELNLSSLELGDSALYFCASSGKAGNSGNTIYFGEGSWLTVV.

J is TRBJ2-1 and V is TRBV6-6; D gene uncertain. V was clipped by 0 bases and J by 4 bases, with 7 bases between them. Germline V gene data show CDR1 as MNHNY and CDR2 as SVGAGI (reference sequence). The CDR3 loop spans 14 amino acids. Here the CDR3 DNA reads TGTGCCAGCAGTTACTCCGACGGGTACAATGAGCAGTTCTTC. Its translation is CASSYSDGYNEQFF.

The CDR3 DNA is TGTGCCAGCAGTGAGATGGTATTAACCGGGACGGAAAATCAGCCCCAGCATTTT. It encodes CASSEMVLTGTENQPQHF. The chain is built from TRBV2 and TRBJ1-5; possible D gene TRBD1, 5 bases. Between the trimmed V and J ends, which lost 3 bases and 4 bases, there was a span of 22 bases. The length of the CDR3 is 18 residues. Looked up from germline, CDR1 is SNHLY and CDR2 is FYNNEI.

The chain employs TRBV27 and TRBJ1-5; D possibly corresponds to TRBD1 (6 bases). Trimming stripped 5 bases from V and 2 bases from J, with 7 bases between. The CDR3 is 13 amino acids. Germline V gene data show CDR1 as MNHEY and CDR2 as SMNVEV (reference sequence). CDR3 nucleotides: TGTGCCAGCAGTGCAGGGGGCAATCAGCCCCAGCATTTT. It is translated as CASSAGGNQPQHF.

Here the CDR3 reads CASSQSLNTEAFF. CDR3 nucleotides: TGTGCCAGCAGCCAAAGCCTGAACACTGAAGCTTTCTTT. J is TRBJ1-1 and V is TRBV7-7; no definite D call. The germline CDR1 and CDR2 sequences are SSHAT and FNYEAQ (reference sequence). Trimming pared 5 bases from V and 0 bases from J, leaving 7 bases between. The CDR3 totals 13 residues.

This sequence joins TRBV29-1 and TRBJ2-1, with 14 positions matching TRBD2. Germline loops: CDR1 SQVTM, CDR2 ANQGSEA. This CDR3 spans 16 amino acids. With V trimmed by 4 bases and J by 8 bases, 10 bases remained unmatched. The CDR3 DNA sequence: TGCAGCGTTGCGCCCGGGACTAGCGGGAGTCAAGATGAGCAGTTCTTC. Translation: CSVAPGTSGSQDEQFF.

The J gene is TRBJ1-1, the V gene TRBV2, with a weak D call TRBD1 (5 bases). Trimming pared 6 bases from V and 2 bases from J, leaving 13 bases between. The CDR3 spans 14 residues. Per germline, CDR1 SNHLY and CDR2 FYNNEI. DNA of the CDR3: TGTGCCAGCAGGGGAGACAGACTAAACACTGAAGCTTTCTTT. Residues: CASRGDRLNTEAFF.